The next 23 T cell receptor beta chains were all read from a single sample in a study of blood T cell repertoires in COVID-19. The protocol was immunoSEQ multiplex PCR, while the TCRdb copy is restricted to in-frame clones and leaves out a portion. The sample has approximately 83,000 clones; roughly 88% are singletons. The source material was peripheral blood. The receptors come from a man aged 70-80 years with acute or convalescent COVID-19.

This clone was counted only a few times. The chain carries TRBV5-1 and TRBJ1-1; TRBD1 is a possible D gene (5 bases). The CDR3 sequence is 13 residues long. The V end was cut by 0 bases, the J end by 7 bases, with 10 bases between. CDR1 is SGHRS, CDR2 YFSETQ, per germline. CDR3 in amino acids: CASSLAGIHEAFF. CDR3 sequence (DNA): TGCGCCAGCAGCTTGGCAGGGATCCATGAAGCTTTCTTT.

The genes are TRBV7-2 and TRBJ1-6; 9 bases are a match to TRBD1. The CDR3 has 19 amino acids. The J segment lost 0 bases and the V segment lost 5 bases, leaving 11 bases of the junction unmatched. Germline CDR1 and CDR2: SGHTA and FQGNSA. This CDR3 reads CASSLRPGQGFSYNSPLHF. The CDR3 DNA sequence: TGTGCCAGCAGCCTAAGGCCGGGACAGGGTTTCTCCTATAATTCACCCCTCCACTTT. The full variable domain, rest sourced from reference TRBV7-2 and TRBJ1-6, is GAGVSQSPSNKVTEKGKDVELRCDPISGHTALYWYRQSLGQGLEFLIYFQGNSAPDKSGLPSDRFSAERTGGSVSTLTIQRTQQEDSAVYLCASSLRPGQGFSYNSPLHFGNGTRLTVT.

V is TRBV6-1 and J is TRBJ1-3; weak D call: TRBD1 (5 bases). CDR1 MNHNS and CDR2 SASEGT come from the germline V gene. This CDR3 region has 15 residues. Between the trimmed V and J ends, which lost 3 bases and 9 bases, there was a span of 18 bases. CDR3 sequence (DNA): TGTGCCAGCAGTGAGGGCCCAGGGCTCCCGGGCACCATATATTTT. The encoded protein is CASSEGPGLPGTIYF.

J is TRBJ2-2 and V is TRBV18, with a possible D match to TRBD1 (5 bases). Germline V gene sequence: CDR1 KGHSH, CDR2 LQKENI. Trimming took 4 bases from V and 1 from J, leaving 13 bases between them. The CDR3 is 16 amino acids. The CDR3 protein is CASSLFDSLNTGELFF. The CDR3 DNA is TGTGCCAGCTCACTTTTCGACAGCTTGAACACCGGGGAGCTGTTTTTT.

J is TRBJ1-2 and V is TRBV19, with a possible D match to TRBD1 (5 bases). Germline CDR1 is LNHDA and CDR2 is SQIVND (reference sequence). The CDR3 consists of 14 residues. The ends were cut back, 3 bases at V and 7 bases at J, with 15 bases in the middle. The CDR3 is CASSIQPRAGGYTF. CDR3 coding DNA: TGTGCCAGTAGTATTCAGCCCAGGGCTGGTGGCTACACCTTC.

The chain is built from TRBV7-6 and TRBJ2-2, with TRBD1 matching 12 bases. From germline, CDR1 is SGHVS and CDR2 FNYEAQ. The J segment lost 2 bases and the V segment lost 5 bases, leaving 12 bases of the junction unmatched. The CDR3 is made up of 19 amino acids. In nucleotides, the CDR3 is TGTGCCAGCAGCGGCCGGGACAGGGGGCTCCACTATAACACCGGGGAGCTGTTTTTT. It encodes CASSGRDRGLHYNTGELFF.

This sequence joins TRBV7-2 and TRBJ1-2, with D possibly being TRBD1 (6 bases). Germline lookup yields CDR1 SGHTA and CDR2 FQGNSA. The V end lost 5 bases, the J end lost 3 bases, and 13 bases lay between the germline ends. The CDR3 spans 14 residues. CDR3 sequence: CASSRGLVDYGYTF. The CDR3 bases are TGTGCCAGCAGCAGGGGGTTGGTAGACTATGGCTACACCTTC.

Only a few counts were recorded for this clone. The genes are TRBV9 and TRBJ2-1; tentative D call: TRBD1 (6 bases). The CDR3 extends over 17 amino acids. V dropped 3 bases and J dropped 3 bases, with 19 bases sitting between them. Germline V gene data show CDR1 as SGDLS and CDR2 as YYNGEE. CDR3 sequence: CASSGGIGGKNYNEQFF. DNA of the CDR3: TGTGCCAGCAGCGGAGGCATAGGGGGAAAAAACTACAATGAGCAGTTCTTC.

Remarks on this clone: Other nucleotide sequences from this sample produce the same CDR3. The chain couples TRBV4-3 to TRBJ1-5; a weak D match, TRBD1 (6 bases). V dropped 1 base and J dropped 4 bases, with 11 bases sitting between them. CDR3 length: 15 amino acids. Germline CDR1 LGHNA, CDR2 YSLEER. The CDR3 coding sequence is TGCGCCAGCAGCCAAGCACTAACAGGGAATCAGCCCCAGCATTTT. Its translation is CASSQALTGNQPQHF.

CDR3 sequence reads: CASSPEHINEKLFF. For the CDR3, the DNA is TGTGCCAGCTCACCAGAACATATTAATGAAAAACTGTTTTTT. The rearrangement links TRBV18 to TRBJ1-4; D is uncertain. CDR1 and CDR2 (germline): KGHSH, LQKENI. Deletions cut 2 bases from V and 4 bases from J, with 8 bases between. The CDR3 has 14 amino acids.

The chain employs TRBV11-2 and TRBJ2-1, with 7 positions matching TRBD2. Germline CDR1 reads SGHAT; CDR2 reads FQNNGV. The CDR3 contains 14 residues. J lost 0 bases, V lost 8 bases, and 4 bases had no gene match. As DNA, the CDR3 is TGTGCCAGCCAGCGGGGAAGCTCCTACAATGAGCAGTTCTTC. It yields the protein CASQRGSSYNEQFF.

The V and J genes are TRBV7-2 and TRBJ1-6, with no clear D. The length of the CDR3 is 20 residues. V was clipped by 0 bases and J by 0 bases, with 18 bases between them. CDR1 and CDR2 (germline): SGHTA, FQGNSA. Here the CDR3 DNA reads TGTGCCAGCAGCTTAGCCCTTATCGGCAGCGGGAGCTCCTATAATTCACCCCTCCACTTT. It encodes CASSLALIGSGSSYNSPLHF.

This sequence joins TRBV7-2 and TRBJ2-2; TRBD2 is a possible D gene (6 bases). Per germline, CDR1 SGHTA and CDR2 FQGNSA. The CDR3 sequence is 15 residues long. Trimming removed 1 base from V and 11 bases from J, with 17 bases in between. This CDR3 reads CASSLGDRTAGELFF. DNA for the CDR3: TGTGCCAGCAGCTTAGGGGACCGGACGGCGGGAGAGCTGTTTTTT.

J is TRBJ1-4 and V is TRBV7-2; tentatively, D is TRBD1 (5 bases). Germline V lookup: CDR1 SGHTA, CDR2 FQGNSA. The CDR3 loop spans 13 amino acids. Deletions cut 5 bases from V and 7 bases from J, with 11 bases between. The CDR3 loop reads CASSSRQSEKLFF. Written as DNA, the CDR3 is TGTGCCAGCAGCAGCCGACAGTCTGAAAAACTGTTTTTT.

The chain couples TRBV10-2 to TRBJ1-1; no clear D gene. V was pared by 3 bases and J by 2 bases, with 7 bases between. The germline V gene has CDR1 WSHSY and CDR2 SAAADI. The CDR3 consists of 13 residues. CDR3 nucleotide sequence: TGCGCCAGCAGTGAAGGAGTTAACACTGAAGCTTTCTTT. Protein product: CASSEGVNTEAFF.

The rearrangement links TRBV27 to TRBJ2-1; tentative D call: TRBD2 (6 bases). The V end lost 3 bases, the J end lost 6 bases, and 9 bases lay between the germline ends. CDR3 length equals 13 residues. Germline V lookup: CDR1 MNHEY, CDR2 SMNVEV (reference sequence). CDR3 loop: CASSLGGPNEQFF. The CDR3 bases are TGTGCCAGCAGTTTGGGGGGACCCAATGAGCAGTTCTTC.

J is TRBJ1-6 and V is TRBV19; 7 bases are a match to TRBD1. CDR3 length: 15 amino acids. Trimming at V came to 7 bases and at J to 7 bases, leaving 10 bases not matched to a gene. CDR1 LNHDA and CDR2 SQIVND come from the germline V gene (reference sequence). CDR3 loop: CASNPGTAVNSPLHF. The CDR3, as DNA: TGTGCCAGTAACCCGGGGACAGCAGTAAATTCACCCCTCCACTTT.

The chain employs TRBV3-1 (or the pseudogene TRBV3-2) and TRBJ1-1, with D tentatively TRBD1 (5 bases). V lost 0 bases to trimming and J lost 1 base, with 18 bases between them. This CDR3 has 18 amino acids. CDR1 LGHDT and CDR2 YNNKEL come from the germline V gene (reference sequence). CDR3: CASSQESGRGRPNTEAFF. The CDR3 DNA is TGTGCCAGCAGCCAAGAATCCGGGAGGGGACGGCCGAACACTGAAGCTTTCTTT.

The chain is built from TRBV7-9 and TRBJ1-2; 10 bases line up with TRBD1. The CDR3 totals 14 residues. V was clipped by 6 bases and J by 8 bases; unmatched bases: 9. Germline V gene sequence: CDR1 SEHNR, CDR2 FQNEAQ (reference sequence). The CDR3 DNA reads TGTGCCAGCAGTGAGGGACAGGGGTCGAGGGGCTACACCTTC. It specifies CASSEGQGSRGYTF.

This clone was observed a single time. V usage is TRBV7-9 and J usage is TRBJ2-7; 7 bases align to TRBD1. This CDR3 region has 16 residues. CDR1 and CDR2 (germline): SEHNR, FQNEAQ (reference sequence). V lost 5 bases, J lost 5 bases, and 15 bases stayed unmatched. The CDR3 spells CASSQAGTDLTDEQYF. The CDR3 DNA follows: TGTGCCAGCAGCCAAGCAGGGACAGACCTGACTGACGAGCAGTACTTC.

The V gene is TRBV12-3 or TRBV12-4, the J gene TRBJ1-5, with D perhaps matching TRBD1 (6 bases). This CDR3 has 12 residues. V lost 5 bases and J 8 bases, leaving 10 bases between the germline ends. CDR3 nucleotide sequence: TGTGCCAGCAGTGGAAACAGGGAGCCCCAGCATTTT. This sequence encodes CASSGNREPQHF.

V and J are TRBV27 and TRBJ1-1; no clear D gene. CDR1 is MNHEY and CDR2 is SMNVEV in the germline V gene (reference sequence). This CDR3 comprises 13 residues. Trimming stripped 1 base from V and 3 bases from J, with 6 bases between. CDR3 amino acids: CASSLWEDTEAFF. CDR3 sequence (DNA): TGTGCCAGCAGTTTATGGGAGGACACTGAAGCTTTCTTT.

The sample holds one count of this clone. The J gene is TRBJ1-2, the V gene TRBV3-1 (or the pseudogene TRBV3-2), with 7 bases identical to TRBD1. Germline values: CDR1 LGHDT, CDR2 YNNKEL (reference sequence). This CDR3 has 15 amino acids. V lost 0 bases and J lost 4; bases outside the gene matches: 5. CDR3 nucleotide sequence: TGTGCCAGCAGCCAAGATCGGGGACAGAGCTATGGCTACACCTTC. It is translated as CASSQDRGQSYGYTF.